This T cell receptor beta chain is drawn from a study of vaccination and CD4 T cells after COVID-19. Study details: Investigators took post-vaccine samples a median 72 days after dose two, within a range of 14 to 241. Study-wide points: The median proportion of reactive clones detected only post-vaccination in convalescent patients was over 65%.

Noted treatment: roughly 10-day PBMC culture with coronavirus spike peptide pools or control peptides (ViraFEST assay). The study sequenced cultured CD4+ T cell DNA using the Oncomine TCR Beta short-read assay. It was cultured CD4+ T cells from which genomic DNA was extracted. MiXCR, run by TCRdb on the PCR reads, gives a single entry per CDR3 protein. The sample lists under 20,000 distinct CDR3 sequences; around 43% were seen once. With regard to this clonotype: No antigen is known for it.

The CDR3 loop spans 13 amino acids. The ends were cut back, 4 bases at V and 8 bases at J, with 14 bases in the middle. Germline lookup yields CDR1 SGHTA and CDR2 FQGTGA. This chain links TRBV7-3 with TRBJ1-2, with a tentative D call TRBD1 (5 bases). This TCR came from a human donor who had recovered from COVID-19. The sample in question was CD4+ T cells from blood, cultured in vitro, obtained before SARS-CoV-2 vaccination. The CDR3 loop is CASSSSDRGGYTF. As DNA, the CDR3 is TGTGCCAGCAGCTCCAGTGACCGGGGGGGCTACACCTTC.